This T cell receptor (beta chain) was obtained from a study of CD8+ T cells in alopecia areata (dated by TCRdb to between 2017 and 2018). In the study overall: Treated patients were enrolled in an open-label pilot trial of oral tofacitinib at 5 to 10 mg twice daily for moderate-to-severe alopecia areata. Patients received tofacitinib for 6 to 18 months and were then followed off drug for 6 months to check for delayed response and recurrence. In both human patients and the C3H/HeJ mouse model, the study applied high-throughput TCRbeta sequencing to look at T cell clonal expansion in alopecia areata. Scalp tissue and sorted CD4+ and CD8+ peripheral blood T cells from patchy and totalis/universalis alopecia areata patients and from healthy controls were covered by human TCRbeta sequencing. Tofacitinib-treated patients had biopsies at baseline and at 4 and 24 weeks of treatment, with a later scalp biopsy in several patients. Scalp clonality was compared across normal scalp (n=4), patchy alopecia areata scalp (n=8), and alopecia totalis/universalis scalp (n=8). The RNA source kit depended on sample type: the PAXgene miRNA kit for fixed scalp, the miRNeasy kit for PBMCs, and the RNeasy kit for mouse skin. TCRbeta CDR3 regions were amplified by immunoSEQ multiplex PCR with 35 Vbeta forward and 13 Jbeta reverse primers.

From the cysteine through the phenylalanine, the CDR3 covers 15 amino acids. Only the CDR3 DNA is retained, 45 bases long and in frame from the first base. CDR1 and CDR2 are drawn from the germline V gene (reference sequence): MNHNY, SVGAGI. V drops 0 bases and J drops 5 bases, leaving 14 bases in between. Points the paper makes about the study in general: Compared with normal scalp, lesional scalp had higher clonality and more expanded CD8+ clones, particularly in alopecia totalis/universalis, a pattern that suggests antigenic drive. Unlike mouse skin, which is dominated by gammadelta T cells, normal human skin has resident alphabeta T cells that are also sequenced, and this complicates analysis of the scalp TCR repertoire. Shared TCR sequences between patients were less evident than in mice, which may be partly attributable to HLA diversity in the patient population.

Libraries were constructed by the immunoSEQ multiplex PCR assay. To provide template for TCR sequencing, every sample had RNA extracted and reverse transcribed into cDNA. First-strand cDNA was synthesized using SuperScript III with a 2:1 mix of oligo-dT and random hexamers. A synthetic immune receptor repertoire was used to measure amplification bias, and any remaining bias was corrected computationally. The paper's data handling went like this. After raw reads were preprocessed to remove errors, the CDR3 was defined following IMGT conventions as running from the conserved cysteine to phenylalanine. To get clonality, Shannon entropy was normalized by log2 of the number of productive unique TCRs and the result was subtracted from 1. Whether scalp clones were CD4 or CD8 was inferred by matching scalp TCRbeta sequences against CD4 and CD8 repertoires sorted from blood. Imported from immuneACCESS, the table was reduced by TCRdb to in-frame sequences with V and J called. These copies leave out some clones; in studies compared against another copy, an unresolved V gene accounts for under half, and the cause of the remainder is not known. That table is the source of V, J and clone size, and D and trimming were worked out from the DNA. The sample yields about 150,000 clones; around 86% were counted once. Around 15% of the sample goes to the ten largest clones.

As for this clone: No cognate antigen has been identified for it. The input lacks base qualities; no much larger clone sits a single base away.

The time point label on this specimen signifies: baseline before oral tofacitinib. Lesional scalp punch biopsies and peripheral blood were obtained from alopecia areata patients. PBMCs were isolated by density centrifugation and stained for CD3, CD4 and CD8, after which CD4+ and CD8+ T cells were sorted on a FACSAria. This sequence originates from a human donor with alopecia areata. Source: CD8+ T cells sorted from blood, taken at week 0. The chain was built from TRBV6-6 and TRBJ2-7; the D gene could be either TRBD1 or TRBD2, each agreeing at 5 bases. The nucleotide sequence is TGTGCCAGCAGTTACTCTCCCGTTGGGGGTCACGAGCAGTACTTC. Its product reads: CASSYSPVGGHEQYF.